Below are 7 T cell receptor beta chains sequenced from a single sample in a study of T cells in Graves' hyperthyroidism and ophthalmopathy. Researchers took RNA transcripts and amplified the TCR beta CDR3 regions from them. The primer set for the first-round RT-PCR of the TCR CDR3 was HTBI. From the multiplex PCR reads, TCRdb called clonotypes with MiXCR, one entry per CDR3 protein. The repertoire holds around 500,000 distinct CDR3 sequences, 15% to 20% seen once, with over 25% in the top ten. Material: blood. These receptors were obtained from a woman aged 25 to 39 with Graves' ophthalmopathy.

This clonotype was found many times. The chain has TRBV7-3 and TRBJ2-7; 9 nucleotides match TRBD2. Trimming removed 3 bases from V and 3 bases from J; junction bases left unmatched: 3. Germline CDR1 is SGHTA and CDR2 is FQGTGA. The CDR3 extends over 14 amino acids. CDR3 loop: CASSFASGDYEQYF. CDR3 coding DNA: TGTGCCAGCAGCTTCGCTAGCGGGGACTACGAGCAGTACTTC.

This clonotype was found many times. DNA for the CDR3: TGCAGTGCTACCCCCGGACGGGTCTCTAGCACAGATACGCAGTATTTT. Amino acid sequence: CSATPGRVSSTDTQYF. The chain carries TRBV20-1 and TRBJ2-3; D remains unclear. The V end lost 4 bases, the J end lost 0 bases, and 17 bases lay between the germline ends. This CDR3 has 16 residues. Germline-derived CDR1 and CDR2 are DFQATT and SNEGSKA (reference sequence).

At least ten counts were recorded for this clonotype. The chain employs TRBV27 and TRBJ2-2; TRBD2 agrees at 7 bases. V shed 1 base and J 3 bases; nucleotides not matched to a gene: 5. The CDR3 is 16 residues long. Germline V lookup: CDR1 MNHEY, CDR2 SMNVEV (reference sequence). The CDR3 DNA follows: TGTGCCAGCAGTTTATATCAGGGAGGGGACACCGGGGAGCTGTTTTTT. This encodes CASSLYQGGDTGELFF.

The table lists this clonotype with many counts. The genes are TRBV4-3 and TRBJ2-1, with 13 bases matching TRBD2. Looked up from germline, CDR1 is LGHNA and CDR2 is YSLEER. Trimming at V came to 2 bases and at J to 10 bases, leaving 5 bases not matched to a gene. The CDR3 has 15 residues. The CDR3 DNA reads TGCGCCAGCAGCCAACTACTAGCGGGAGGGCCAGAGCAGTTCTTC. This gives the protein CASSQLLAGGPEQFF.

This clonotype was seen only a few times. The J gene is TRBJ2-1, the V gene TRBV3-2; TRBD2 is the table's D call and was not checked against the DNA. TRBV3-2 is recorded as a pseudogene. The CDR3 consists of 15 residues. CDR3 loop: CASSQPSGYYNEQFF. The CDR3 DNA reads TGTGCCAGCAGCCAACCTAGCGGATACTACAATGAGCAGTTCTTC.

This clonotype was observed at least ten times. The rearrangement joins TRBV6-5 to TRBJ2-1; 10 bases agree with TRBD2. Germline CDR1 reads MNHEY; CDR2 reads SVGAGI. The CDR3 contains 19 residues. V was pared by 0 bases and J by 0 bases, with 8 bases of the junction left unmatched. The CDR3 reads CASSYSLSGRTSSYNEQFF. The DNA of the CDR3 is TGTGCCAGCAGTTACTCCCTTAGCGGGAGGACCAGCTCCTACAATGAGCAGTTCTTC.

This clonotype was seen ten or more times. The chain links TRBV4-2 to TRBJ2-3, with 9 bases that match TRBD2. Germline V gene lookup returns CDR1 LGHNA and CDR2 YNFKEQ. The V and J ends lost 1 base and 7 bases, in that order; junction bases with no gene match: 9. This CDR3 has 16 residues. For the CDR3, the DNA is TGTGCCAGCAGCCAAGTGGGGGGACTAGCAAGTTATACGCAGTATTTT. Translation: CASSQVGGLASYTQYF.